This TCR beta chain was obtained from a study of blood T cell repertoires in COVID-19. Study at large: Spain, Italy and the United States supplied samples that represented acute and convalescent COVID-19.

Original processing methods: Reference gene primers were amplified, and this amplification served to estimate nucleated cell counts. Clones were sequenced by immunoSEQ multiplex PCR, and TCRdb holds only the in-frame ones, with some missing. V and J calls and clone size are given by that table; D and trimming were obtained from the DNA. The data contain about 200,000 clones, approximately 83% of them seen just once; the ten biggest clones take up roughly 7%. Participant age was roughly 18 to 89 years, and participants resided in fewer than 30 US areas. Cohort allocation depended upon clinical history that participants reported. Per the germline V gene, CDR1 is LNHDA and CDR2 is SQIVND (reference sequence). Between the trimmed V and J ends, which lost 1 base and 0 bases, there was a span of 13 bases. The CDR3 sequence is 17 residues long.

Sequencing used PBMCs or T cells enriched from blood (not recorded which). The receptor was derived from a middle-aged man who had recovered from COVID-19. J is TRBJ1-5 and V is TRBV19; D is unresolved. The CDR3, as DNA: TGTGCCAGTAGTATAGTGCAGGCCTCCTATAGCAATCAGCCCCAGCATTTT. Its protein product is CASSIVQASYSNQPQHF.